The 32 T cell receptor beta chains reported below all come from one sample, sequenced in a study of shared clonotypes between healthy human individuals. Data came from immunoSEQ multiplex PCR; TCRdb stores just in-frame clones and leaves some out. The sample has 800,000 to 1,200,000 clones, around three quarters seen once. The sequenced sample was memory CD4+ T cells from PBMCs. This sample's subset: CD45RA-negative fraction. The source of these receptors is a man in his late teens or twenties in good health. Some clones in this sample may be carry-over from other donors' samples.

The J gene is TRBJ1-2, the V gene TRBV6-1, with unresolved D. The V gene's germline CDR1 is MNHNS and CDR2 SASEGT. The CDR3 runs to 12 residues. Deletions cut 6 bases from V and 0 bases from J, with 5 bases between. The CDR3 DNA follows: TGTGCCAGCAGGGATGCTAACTATGGCTACACCTTC. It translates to CASRDANYGYTF.

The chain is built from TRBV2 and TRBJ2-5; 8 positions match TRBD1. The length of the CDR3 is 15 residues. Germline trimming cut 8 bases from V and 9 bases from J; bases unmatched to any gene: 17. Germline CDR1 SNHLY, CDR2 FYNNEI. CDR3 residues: CASSLGGQGAGAQYF. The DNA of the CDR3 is TGTGCCAGCTCCCTGGGAGGACAGGGTGCCGGGGCCCAGTACTTC.

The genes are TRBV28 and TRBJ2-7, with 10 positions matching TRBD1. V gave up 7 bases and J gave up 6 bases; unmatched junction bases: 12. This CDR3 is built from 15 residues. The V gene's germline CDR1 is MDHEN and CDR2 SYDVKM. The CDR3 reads CASTKGDRGTVEQYF. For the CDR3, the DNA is TGTGCCAGCACCAAGGGGGACAGGGGTACCGTCGAGCAGTACTTC.

CDR3 in amino acids: CASSSSLSGNTIYF. For the CDR3, the DNA is TGCGCCAGCAGCTCCAGCCTTTCTGGAAACACCATATATTTT. V is TRBV5-1 and J is TRBJ1-3; D gene uncertain. Germline CDR1 is SGHRS and CDR2 is YFSETQ. This CDR3 region has 14 residues. V lost 3 bases and J 1 base, leaving 8 bases between the germline ends.

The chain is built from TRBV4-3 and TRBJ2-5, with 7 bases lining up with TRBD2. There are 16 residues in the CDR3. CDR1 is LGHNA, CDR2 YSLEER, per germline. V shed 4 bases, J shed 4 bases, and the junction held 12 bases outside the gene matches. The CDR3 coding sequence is TGCGCCAGCAGCCTGGTCTGGGGTACGGGAGGAGAGACCCAGTACTTC. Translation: CASSLVWGTGGETQYF.

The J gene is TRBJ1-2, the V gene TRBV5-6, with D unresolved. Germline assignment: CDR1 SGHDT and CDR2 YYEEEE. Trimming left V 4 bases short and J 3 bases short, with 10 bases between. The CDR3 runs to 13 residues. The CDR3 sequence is CASSPLEHYGYTF. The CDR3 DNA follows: TGTGCCAGCAGCCCCCTGGAACACTATGGCTACACCTTC. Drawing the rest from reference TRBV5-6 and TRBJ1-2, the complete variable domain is DAGVTQSPTHLIKTRGQQVTLRCSPKSGHDTVSWYQQALGQGPQFIFQYYEEEERQRGNFPDRFSGHQFPNYSSELNVNALLLGDSALYLCASSPLEHYGYTFGSGTRLTVV.

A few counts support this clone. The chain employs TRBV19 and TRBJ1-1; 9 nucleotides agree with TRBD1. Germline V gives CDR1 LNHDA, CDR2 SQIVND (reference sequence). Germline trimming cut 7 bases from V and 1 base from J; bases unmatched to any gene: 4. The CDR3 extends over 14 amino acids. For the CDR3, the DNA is TGTGCCAGTATACAGGGGGCGGCGAACACTGAAGCTTTCTTT. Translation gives CASIQGAANTEAFF.

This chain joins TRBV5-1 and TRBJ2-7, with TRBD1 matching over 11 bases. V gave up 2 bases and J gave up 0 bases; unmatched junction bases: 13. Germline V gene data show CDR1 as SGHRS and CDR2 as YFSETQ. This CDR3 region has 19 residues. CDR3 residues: CASSFKPGQGDPGSYEQYF. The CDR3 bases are TGCGCCAGCAGCTTTAAACCGGGACAGGGGGATCCGGGCTCCTACGAGCAGTACTTC.

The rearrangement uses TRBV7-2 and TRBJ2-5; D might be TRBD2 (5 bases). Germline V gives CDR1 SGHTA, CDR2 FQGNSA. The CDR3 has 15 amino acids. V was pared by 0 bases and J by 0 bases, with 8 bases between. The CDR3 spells CASSLASGNQETQYF. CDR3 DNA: TGTGCCAGCAGCTTAGCGTCGGGAAACCAAGAGACCCAGTACTTC.

CDR3 amino acids: CASSQASEQYF. The CDR3 DNA reads TGTGCCAGTAGTCAAGCTAGCGAGCAGTACTTC. The rearrangement joins TRBV19 to TRBJ2-7; D remains ambiguous. Looked up from germline, CDR1 is LNHDA and CDR2 is SQIVND (reference sequence). V was pared by 5 bases and J by 6 bases, with 8 bases between. The CDR3 sequence is 11 residues long.

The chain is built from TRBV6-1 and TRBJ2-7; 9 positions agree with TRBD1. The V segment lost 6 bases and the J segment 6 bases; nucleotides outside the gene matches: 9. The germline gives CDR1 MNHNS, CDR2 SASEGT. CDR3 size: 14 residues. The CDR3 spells CASRPGTGYREQYF. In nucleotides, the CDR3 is TGTGCCAGCAGACCCGGGACAGGGTATCGCGAGCAGTACTTC.

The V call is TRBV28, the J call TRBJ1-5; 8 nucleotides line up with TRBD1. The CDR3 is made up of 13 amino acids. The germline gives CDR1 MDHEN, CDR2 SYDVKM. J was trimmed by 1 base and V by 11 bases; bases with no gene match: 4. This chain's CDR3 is CAGQGGSNQPQHF. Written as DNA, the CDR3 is TGTGCCGGACAGGGTGGGAGCAATCAGCCCCAGCATTTT.

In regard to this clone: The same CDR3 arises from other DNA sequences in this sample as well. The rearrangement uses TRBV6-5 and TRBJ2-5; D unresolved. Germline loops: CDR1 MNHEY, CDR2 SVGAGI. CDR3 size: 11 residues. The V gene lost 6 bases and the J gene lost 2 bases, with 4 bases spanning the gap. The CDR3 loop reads CASRQQETQYF. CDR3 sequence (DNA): TGTGCCAGCAGACAGCAAGAGACCCAGTACTTC.

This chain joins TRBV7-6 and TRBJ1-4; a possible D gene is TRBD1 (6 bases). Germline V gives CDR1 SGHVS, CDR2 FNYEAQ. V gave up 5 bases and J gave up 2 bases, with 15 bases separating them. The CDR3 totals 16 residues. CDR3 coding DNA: TGTGCCAGCAGCCTCAAAGGGGGGTGGACTAATGAAAAACTGTTTTTT. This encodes CASSLKGGWTNEKLFF.

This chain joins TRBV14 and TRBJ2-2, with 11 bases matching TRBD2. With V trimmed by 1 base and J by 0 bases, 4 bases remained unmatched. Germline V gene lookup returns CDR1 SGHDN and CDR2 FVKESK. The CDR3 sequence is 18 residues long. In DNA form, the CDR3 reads TGTGCCAGCAGCCAAGGTCTAGCGGGAGGCCCGAACACCGGGGAGCTGTTTTTT. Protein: CASSQGLAGGPNTGELFF. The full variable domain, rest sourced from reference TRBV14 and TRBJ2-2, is EAGVTQFPSHSVIEKGQTVTLRCDPISGHDNLYWYRRVMGKEIKFLLHFVKESKQDESGMPNNRFLAERTGGTYSTLKVQPAELEDSGVYFCASSQGLAGGPNTGELFFGEGSRLTVL.

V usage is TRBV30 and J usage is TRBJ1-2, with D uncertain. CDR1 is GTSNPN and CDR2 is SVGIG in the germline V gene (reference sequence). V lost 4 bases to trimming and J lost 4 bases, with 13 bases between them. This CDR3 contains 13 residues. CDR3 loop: CAWTQDASYGYTF. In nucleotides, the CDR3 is TGTGCCTGGACCCAGGATGCCAGCTATGGCTACACCTTC.

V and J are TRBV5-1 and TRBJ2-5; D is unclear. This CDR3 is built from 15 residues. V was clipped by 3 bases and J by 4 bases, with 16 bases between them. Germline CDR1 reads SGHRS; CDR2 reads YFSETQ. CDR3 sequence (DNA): TGCGCCAGCAGCTCCGAGGCGGAGTCGGGAGAGACCCAGTACTTC. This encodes CASSSEAESGETQYF.

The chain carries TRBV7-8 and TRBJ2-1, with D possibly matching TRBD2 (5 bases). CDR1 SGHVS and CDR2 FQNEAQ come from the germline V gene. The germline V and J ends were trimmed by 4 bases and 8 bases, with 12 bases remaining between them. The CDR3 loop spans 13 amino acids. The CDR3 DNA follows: TGTGCCAGCAGCTCCCCCCAGAGGGATGAGCAGTTCTTC. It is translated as CASSSPQRDEQFF.

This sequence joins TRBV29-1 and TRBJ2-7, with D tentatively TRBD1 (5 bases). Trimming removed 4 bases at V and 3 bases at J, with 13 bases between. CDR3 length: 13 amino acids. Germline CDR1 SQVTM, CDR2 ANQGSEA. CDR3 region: CSVGSRQSYEQYF. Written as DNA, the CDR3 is TGCAGCGTTGGGAGTAGACAGAGCTACGAGCAGTACTTC.

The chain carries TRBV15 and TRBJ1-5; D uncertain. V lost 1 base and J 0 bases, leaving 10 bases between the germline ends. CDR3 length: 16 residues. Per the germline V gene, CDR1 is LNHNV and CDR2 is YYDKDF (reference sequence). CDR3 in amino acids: CATSRVRDYSNQPQHF. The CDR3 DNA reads TGTGCCACCAGCAGAGTAAGAGATTATAGCAATCAGCCCCAGCATTTT.

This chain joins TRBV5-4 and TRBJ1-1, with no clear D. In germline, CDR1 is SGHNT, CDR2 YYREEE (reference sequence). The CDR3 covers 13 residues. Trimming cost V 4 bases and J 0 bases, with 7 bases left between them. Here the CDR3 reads CASSIALNTEAFF. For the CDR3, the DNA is TGTGCCAGCAGCATCGCCTTGAACACTGAAGCTTTCTTT.

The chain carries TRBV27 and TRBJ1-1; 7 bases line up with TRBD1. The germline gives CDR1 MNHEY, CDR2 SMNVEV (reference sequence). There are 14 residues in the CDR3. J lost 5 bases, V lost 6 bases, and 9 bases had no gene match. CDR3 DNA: TGTGCCAGCAGCCAAAGGGCGGGACAGACTGAAGCTTTCTTT. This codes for CASSQRAGQTEAFF.

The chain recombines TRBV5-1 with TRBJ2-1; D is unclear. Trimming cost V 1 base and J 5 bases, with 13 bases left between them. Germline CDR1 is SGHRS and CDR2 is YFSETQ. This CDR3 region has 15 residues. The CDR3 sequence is CASSLSSGHHNEQFF. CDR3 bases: TGCGCCAGCAGCTTGAGTTCGGGTCACCACAATGAGCAGTTCTTC.

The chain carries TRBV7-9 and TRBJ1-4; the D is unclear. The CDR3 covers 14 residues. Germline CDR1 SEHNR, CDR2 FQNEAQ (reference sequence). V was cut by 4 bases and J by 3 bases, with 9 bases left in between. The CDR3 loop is CASSSQSANEKLFF. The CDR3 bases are TGTGCCAGCAGCTCCCAGTCGGCTAATGAAAAACTGTTTTTT.

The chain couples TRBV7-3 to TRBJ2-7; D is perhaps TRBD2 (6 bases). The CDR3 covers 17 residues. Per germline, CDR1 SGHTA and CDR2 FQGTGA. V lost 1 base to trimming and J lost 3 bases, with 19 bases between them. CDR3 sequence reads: CASSLMGTPQELYEQYF. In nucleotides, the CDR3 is TGTGCCAGCAGCTTAATGGGGACTCCCCAAGAGCTCTACGAGCAGTACTTC.

The CDR3 nucleotides read TGTGCCAGCAGCTCCGGACATGGCTTCTATGGCTACACCTTC. Its protein is CASSSGHGFYGYTF. The chain uses TRBV5-8 and TRBJ1-2, with D possibly TRBD1 on 5 matching bases. The CDR3 totals 14 residues. V lost 3 bases and J lost 4, with 13 bases in between. Germline assignment: CDR1 SGHTS and CDR2 YDEGEE.

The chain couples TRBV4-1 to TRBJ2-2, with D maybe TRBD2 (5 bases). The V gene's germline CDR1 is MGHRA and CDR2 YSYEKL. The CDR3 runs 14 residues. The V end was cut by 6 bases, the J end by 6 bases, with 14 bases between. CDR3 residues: CASRLQGSAGELFF. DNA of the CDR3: TGCGCCAGCAGGTTACAAGGGAGTGCCGGGGAGCTGTTTTTT.

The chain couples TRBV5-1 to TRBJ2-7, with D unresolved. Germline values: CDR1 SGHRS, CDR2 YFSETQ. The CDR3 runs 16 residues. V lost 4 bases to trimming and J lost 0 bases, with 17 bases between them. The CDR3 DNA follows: TGCGCCAGCAGCCCTAGTCTCTCGCTTCACTCCTACGAGCAGTACTTC. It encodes CASSPSLSLHSYEQYF.

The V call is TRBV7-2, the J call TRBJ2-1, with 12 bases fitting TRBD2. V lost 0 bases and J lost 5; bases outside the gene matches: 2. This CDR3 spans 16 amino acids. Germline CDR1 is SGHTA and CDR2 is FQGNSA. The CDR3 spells CASSLALAGGNNEQFF. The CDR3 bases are TGTGCCAGCAGCTTAGCTCTAGCGGGAGGGAACAATGAGCAGTTCTTC.

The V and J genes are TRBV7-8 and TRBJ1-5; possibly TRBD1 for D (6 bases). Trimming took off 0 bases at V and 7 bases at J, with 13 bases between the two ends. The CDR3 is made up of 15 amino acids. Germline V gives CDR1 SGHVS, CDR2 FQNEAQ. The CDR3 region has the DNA TGTGCCAGCAGCTTAGCGGCCTTACAGGGACAGCCCCAGCATTTT. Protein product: CASSLAALQGQPQHF.

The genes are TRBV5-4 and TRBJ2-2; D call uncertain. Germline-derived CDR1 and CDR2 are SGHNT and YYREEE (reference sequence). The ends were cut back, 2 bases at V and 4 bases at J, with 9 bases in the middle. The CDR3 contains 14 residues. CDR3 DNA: TGTGCCAGCAGCTTCGGGCAGCTCACCGGGGAGCTGTTTTTT. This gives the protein CASSFGQLTGELFF.

The CDR3 DNA reads as TGTGCCAGCAGCTCCCTAGGTGCGCCCTACGAGCAGTACTTC. Translated, it gives CASSSLGAPYEQYF. The rearrangement joins TRBV5-6 to TRBJ2-7; D gene unclear. V dropped 3 bases and J dropped 2 bases, with 12 bases sitting between them. This CDR3 contains 14 residues. Germline V gives CDR1 SGHDT, CDR2 YYEEEE.